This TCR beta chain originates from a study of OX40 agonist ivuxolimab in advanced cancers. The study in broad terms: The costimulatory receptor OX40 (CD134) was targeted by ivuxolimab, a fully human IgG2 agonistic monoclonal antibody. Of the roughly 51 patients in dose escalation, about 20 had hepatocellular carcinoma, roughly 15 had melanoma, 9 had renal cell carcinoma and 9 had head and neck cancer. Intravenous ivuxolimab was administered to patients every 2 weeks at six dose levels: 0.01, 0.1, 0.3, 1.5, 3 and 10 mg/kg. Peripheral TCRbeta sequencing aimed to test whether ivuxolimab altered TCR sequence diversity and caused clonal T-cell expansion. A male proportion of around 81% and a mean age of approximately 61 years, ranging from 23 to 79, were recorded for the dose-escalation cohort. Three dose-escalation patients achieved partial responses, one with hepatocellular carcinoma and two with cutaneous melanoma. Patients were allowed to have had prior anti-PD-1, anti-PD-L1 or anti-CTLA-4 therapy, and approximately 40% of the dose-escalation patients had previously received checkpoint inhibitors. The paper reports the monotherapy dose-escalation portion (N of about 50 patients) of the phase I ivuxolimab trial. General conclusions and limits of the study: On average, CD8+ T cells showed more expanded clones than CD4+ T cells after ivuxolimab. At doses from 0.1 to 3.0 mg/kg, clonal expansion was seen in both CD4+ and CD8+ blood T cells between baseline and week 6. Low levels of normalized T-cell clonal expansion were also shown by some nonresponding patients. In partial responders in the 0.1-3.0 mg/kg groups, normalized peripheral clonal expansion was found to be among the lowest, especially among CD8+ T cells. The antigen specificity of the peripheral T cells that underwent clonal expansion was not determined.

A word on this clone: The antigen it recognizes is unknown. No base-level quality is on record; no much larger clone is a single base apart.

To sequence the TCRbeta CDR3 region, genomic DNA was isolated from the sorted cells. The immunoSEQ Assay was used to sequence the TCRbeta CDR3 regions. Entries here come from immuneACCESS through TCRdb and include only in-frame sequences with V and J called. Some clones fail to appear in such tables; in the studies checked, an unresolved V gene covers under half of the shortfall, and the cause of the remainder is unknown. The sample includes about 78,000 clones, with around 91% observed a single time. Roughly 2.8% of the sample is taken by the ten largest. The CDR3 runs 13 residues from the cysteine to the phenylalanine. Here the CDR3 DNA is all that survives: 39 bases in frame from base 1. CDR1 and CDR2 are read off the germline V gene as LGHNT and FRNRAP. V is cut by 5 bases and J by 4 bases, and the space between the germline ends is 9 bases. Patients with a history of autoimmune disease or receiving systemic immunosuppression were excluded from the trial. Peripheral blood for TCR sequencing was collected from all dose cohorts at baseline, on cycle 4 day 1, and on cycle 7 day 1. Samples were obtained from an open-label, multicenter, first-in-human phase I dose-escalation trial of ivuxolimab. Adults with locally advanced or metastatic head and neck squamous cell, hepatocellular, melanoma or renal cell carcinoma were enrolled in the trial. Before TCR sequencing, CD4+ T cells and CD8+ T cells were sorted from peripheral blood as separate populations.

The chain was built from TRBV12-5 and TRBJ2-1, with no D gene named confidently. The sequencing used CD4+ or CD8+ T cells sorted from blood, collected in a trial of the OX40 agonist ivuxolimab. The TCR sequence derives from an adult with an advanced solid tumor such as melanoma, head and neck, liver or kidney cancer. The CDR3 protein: CASGAPGYNEQFF. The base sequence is TGTGCTAGTGGTGCCCCCGGTTACAATGAGCAGTTCTTC.